The rows below give T cell receptor beta chains drawn from one sample of a study of PD-1 blockade in classical Hodgkin lymphoma. Measured with immunoSEQ multiplex PCR; TCRdb has only the in-frame clones, and not every one. The sample carries about 14,000 clones, about 86% recorded once. The sequenced sample consisted of CD4+ T cells from blood. The receptors derive from a human donor with classical Hodgkin lymphoma. Each CDR3 is given with its conserved first and last residue. A D gene is named only where the DNA matches it firmly. Rows may omit the clone size; those that give it use once, few, many or a size class.

TRBD1	TRBV30	.	TRBJ2-3	CACYRGSTDTQYF
.	TRBV2	.	TRBJ1-1	CASSEAALAFF
TRBD2	TRBV7-2	.	TRBJ2-7	CASSLDAGVTYEQYF
TRBD1	TRBV28	.	TRBJ2-3	CASSFQTGGPDTQYF
.	TRBV11-2	once	TRBJ2-7	CASSFGGPKYEQYF
.	TRBV11-2	.	TRBJ2-7	CASSPTIPSSYEQYF
TRBD1	TRBV4-1	.	TRBJ1-1	CASSQSGTVYTEAFF
.	TRBV28	.	TRBJ1-2	CASNNMYGYTF
.	TRBV28	.	TRBJ1-1	CASSPARGGNTEAFF
.	TRBV7-3	.	TRBJ2-5	CASSLRPPGGRELEKETQYF
.	TRBV13	.	TRBJ2-7	CASSLGRGAEEQYF
TRBD2	TRBV27	.	TRBJ2-1	CASSSPGLAGVYNEQFF
.	TRBV6-5	.	TRBJ2-3	CASSYSEPASTDTQYF
.	TRBV20-1	.	TRBJ2-1	CSVTVGRGQFF
.	TRBV2	.	TRBJ2-1	CASSDYSVSELF
TRBD2	TRBV10-3	.	TRBJ2-7	CAVGGGVSDEQYF
.	TRBV28	once	TRBJ2-4	CASSLMGYSAKNIQYF
.	TRBV5-1	.	TRBJ2-1	CASSLVGGSRQFF
.	TRBV5-4	.	TRBJ1-1	CASSLVLSTEAFF
.	TRBV2	.	TRBJ1-1	CASRTGNTEAFF
.	TRBV21-1	.	TRBJ2-5	CASSNLETQYF
.	TRBV5-1	.	TRBJ1-1	CASSRALDTEAFF
TRBD2	TRBV10-3	.	TRBJ2-7	CATAREFYEQYF
.	TRBV28	.	TRBJ1-2	CASKEGSYGYTF
TRBD2	TRBV7-8	.	TRBJ2-5	CASSLRSASGLKETQYF
.	TRBV7-3	.	TRBJ2-6	CASSLGLGGANVLTF
.	TRBV5-8	.	TRBJ1-2	CASSSGRDYGYTF
.	TRBV19	.	TRBJ1-2	CASSMTGSNYGYTF
.	TRBV28	.	TRBJ1-2	CASTDFYGYTF
TRBD1	TRBV6-6	.	TRBJ2-4	CATTSGGLAKNIQYF
TRBD2	TRBV5-4	.	TRBJ2-5	CASSLAGSGRVRETQYF
TRBD1	TRBV4-3	.	TRBJ1-4	CASSRDRAEKLFF
TRBD1	TRBV7-2	.	TRBJ1-1	CASSYQGASEAFF
TRBD2	TRBV10-3	.	TRBJ2-1	CAISDMGRAPNEQFF
TRBD1	TRBV7-2	.	TRBJ2-6	CASSLRGQGAPGANVLTF
TRBD1	TRBV27	few	TRBJ2-2	CASRRGQIYTGELFF
.	TRBV19	.	TRBJ1-1	CASTSREVSVEAFF
TRBD1	TRBV6-5	.	TRBJ2-1	CASSYRQGATYNEQFF
TRBD1	TRBV28	once	TRBJ1-2	CASSLTGSFYGYTF
TRBD2	TRBV14	.	TRBJ2-1	CASSPLGSASGRNNEQFF
TRBD1	TRBV7-2	.	TRBJ2-7	CASSLAMTGVPYEQYF